The 10 T cell receptor beta chains below were found in one sample sequenced in a study of cytomegalovirus exposure and HLA in healthy donors. Primers: 60 Vbeta forward and 13 Jbeta reverse. Clones were sequenced by immunoSEQ multiplex PCR, and TCRdb holds only the in-frame ones, with some missing. The data contain some 150,000 clones, almost 85% of them singletons. What was sequenced was PBMCs. These receptors all come from a man aged 25-40 years in good health and CMV-seropositive.

The rearrangement links TRBV11-2 to TRBJ1-3, with D maybe TRBD1 (6 bases). The CDR3 loop spans 16 amino acids. The V end lost 1 base, the J end lost 1 base, and 11 bases lay between the germline ends. CDR1 and CDR2 from the germline V gene are SGHAT and FQNNGV. The DNA for the CDR3 is TGTGCCAGCAGCTTAGGTAGCAGGGGATCTGGAAACACCATATATTTT. Translating it yields CASSLGSRGSGNTIYF.

This clone was observed once. The chain joins TRBV6-5 to TRBJ1-5; 8 bases are shared with TRBD1. Germline CDR1 is MNHEY and CDR2 is SVGAGI. Germline trimming cut 6 bases from V and 5 bases from J; bases unmatched to any gene: 6. This CDR3 comprises 14 residues. The CDR3 DNA sequence: TGTGCCAGCAGCAATACAGGGGGGCATCAGCCCCAGCATTTT. It is translated as CASSNTGGHQPQHF.

The genes are TRBV15 and TRBJ2-3; TRBD1 agrees at 10 bases. V lost 3 bases and J lost 0; bases outside the gene matches: 9. This CDR3 is built from 18 residues. From germline, CDR1 is LNHNV and CDR2 YYDKDF (reference sequence). In nucleotides, the CDR3 is TGTGCCACCAGCAGGGGGGGACCGGGACAGGGGAGCACAGATACGCAGTATTTT. Its translation is CATSRGGPGQGSTDTQYF.

The CDR3 region is CASSLGTGLNPIQYF. The CDR3 DNA is TGTGCCAGCAGCCTCGGGACAGGTTTGAATCCCATTCAGTACTTC. V and J are TRBV7-8 and TRBJ2-4; TRBD1 agrees at 8 bases. The CDR3 spans 15 residues. V shed 5 bases, J shed 9 bases, and the junction held 12 bases outside the gene matches. Germline V gene lookup returns CDR1 SGHVS and CDR2 FQNEAQ.

The chain is built from TRBV7-8 and TRBJ1-1, with 7 bases identical to TRBD1. V shed 5 bases and J 7 bases; nucleotides not matched to a gene: 4. This CDR3 has 12 residues. CDR1 and CDR2 from the germline V gene are SGHVS and FQNEAQ. CDR3 sequence (DNA): TGTGCCAGCAGCCAACGACAGGGTGAAGCTTTCTTT. Protein sequence: CASSQRQGEAFF.

This clone was detected once. The V and J genes are TRBV6-1 and TRBJ1-1; a possible D gene is TRBD1 (5 bases). The length of the CDR3 is 13 residues. V lost 5 bases and J 4 bases, leaving 11 bases between the germline ends. Germline values: CDR1 MNHNS, CDR2 SASEGT. CDR3 nucleotide sequence: TGTGCCAGCAGTCTGGGGAGGGGCACTGAAGCTTTCTTT. Its protein product is CASSLGRGTEAFF.

This chain uses TRBV5-1 with TRBJ2-3, with D possibly TRBD1 on 7 matching bases. The CDR3 consists of 14 residues. Germline V gene lookup returns CDR1 SGHRS and CDR2 YFSETQ. Deletions cut 4 bases from V and 3 bases from J, with 12 bases between. This chain's CDR3 is CASSQGGRTDTQYF. The CDR3 nucleotides read TGCGCCAGCAGCCAGGGGGGCCGTACAGATACGCAGTATTTT.

J is TRBJ2-3 and V is TRBV28, with 8 bases identical to TRBD2. From germline, CDR1 is MDHEN and CDR2 SYDVKM. V trimming: 8 bases; J trimming: 6 bases; junction bases outside the gene matches: 7. The CDR3 has 13 residues. The CDR3 DNA follows: TGTGCCAGCCTAAGCGGGGGCCGGGATACGCAGTATTTT. Its translation is CASLSGGRDTQYF.

The gene calls are TRBV7-2 and TRBJ1-3; the match to TRBD1 covers 8 bases. Trimming took 4 bases from V and 2 from J; bases not matched to a gene: 13. The germline CDR1 and CDR2 sequences are SGHTA and FQGNSA. The CDR3 has 18 amino acids. CDR3 residues: CASSSRWGRTGTGNTIYF. CDR3 bases: TGTGCCAGCAGCTCCCGGTGGGGTAGGACAGGGACTGGAAACACCATATATTTT.

The chain couples TRBV4-3 to TRBJ1-4, with 8 bases fitting TRBD1. Trimming took 0 bases from V and 7 from J; bases not matched to a gene: 7. CDR1 is LGHNA, CDR2 YSLEER, per germline. The CDR3 covers 16 residues. The CDR3 nucleotides are TGCGCCAGCAGCCAAGAACCCCAGGGGGCGGTTGAAAAACTGTTTTTT. Its protein is CASSQEPQGAVEKLFF.